This is a list of T cell receptor beta chains from one sample in a study of cytomegalovirus exposure and HLA in healthy donors. Measured with immunoSEQ multiplex PCR; TCRdb has only the in-frame clones, and not every one. Found here are 130,000 to 150,000 clones, 80% of them singletons; the top ten hold about 2.2%. The material sequenced was PBMCs. The receptors were gathered from a man aged 25-45 years in good health and CMV-seronegative. The CDR3 runs from the conserved cysteine through the conserved F or W. The D gene is left open where the match is weak. Not every row has a clone size; where given, it reads once, few, many or a size class.

clone_size j_call v_call cdr3_length d_call cdr3_aa cdr3_nt
- TRBJ1-5 TRBV7-9 15 TRBD1 CASSSTTGADQPQHF TGTGCCAGCAGCTCCACGACAGGGGCCGATCAGCCCCAGCATTTT
- TRBJ2-1 TRBV5-1 16 TRBD2 CASSSPGLARVNERFF TGCGCCAGCAGCTCACCGGGACTAGCGCGAGTCAATGAGCGGTTCTTC
- TRBJ2-5 TRBV7-7 16 TRBD2 CASSPTLAGGRETQYF TGTGCCAGCAGCCCAACACTAGCGGGAGGGAGGGAGACCCAGTACTTC
few TRBJ1-4 TRBV4-2 16 TRBD1 CASSQEDRVGNEKLFF TGTGCCAGCAGCCAAGAAGACAGGGTCGGCAATGAAAAACTGTTTTTT
- TRBJ2-2 TRBV27 14 TRBD1 CASSADRVTGELFF TGTGCCAGCAGTGCGGACAGGGTCACCGGGGAGCTGTTTTTT
once TRBJ2-5 TRBV4-1 15 TRBD2 CASSQASGGRETQYF TGCGCCAGCAGCCAAGCGAGCGGGGGGCGGGAGACCCAGTACTTC
- TRBJ2-5 TRBV19 14 - CASSMSTGEETQYF TGTGCCAGTAGTATGAGTACAGGAGAAGAGACCCAGTACTTC
- TRBJ2-7 TRBV7-2 12 - CASAQFTYEQYF TGTGCCAGCGCCCAGTTTACCTACGAGCAGTACTTC
- TRBJ2-7 TRBV7-6 14 - CASSLVTGLDEQYF TGTGCCAGCAGCTTAGTAACAGGGCTTGACGAGCAGTACTTC
- TRBJ2-7 TRBV7-8 15 - CASSLVWVAGHEQYF TGTGCCAGCAGCTTAGTTTGGGTCGCGGGGCACGAGCAGTACTTC
- TRBJ1-1 TRBV29-1 13 - CSVFTGWDTEAFF TGCAGCGTCTTTACAGGGTGGGACACTGAAGCTTTCTTT
- TRBJ2-7 TRBV28 13 TRBD1 CASSSGQGNEQYF TGTGCCAGCAGTTCGGGACAGGGTAACGAGCAGTACTTC
few TRBJ1-5 TRBV6-1 14 - CASSEVGKGQPQHF TGTGCCAGCAGTGAAGTCGGGAAAGGACAGCCCCAGCATTTT
- TRBJ2-7 TRBV19 15 TRBD2 CASSQGLAGVYEQYF TGTGCCAGTAGTCAAGGACTAGCGGGAGTATACGAGCAGTACTTC
- TRBJ2-1 TRBV5-1 15 TRBD1 CASSFRDRGYNEQFF TGCGCCAGCAGCTTTCGGGACAGGGGCTACAATGAGCAGTTCTTC
- TRBJ2-1 TRBV30 11 - CAWRLYNEQFF TGTGCCTGGAGACTTTACAATGAGCAGTTCTTC
- TRBJ2-7 TRBV23-1 14 - CASSLCGLPYEQYF TGCGCCAGCAGTCTCTGCGGGTTACCCTACGAGCAGTACTTC
- TRBJ1-1 TRBV15 16 TRBD1 CATSRPGQGVSTEAFF TGTGCCACCAGCAGACCGGGACAGGGAGTATCCACTGAAGCTTTCTTT
few TRBJ2-2 TRBV5-6 13 - CASSRFRGGELFF TGTGCCAGCAGCCGCTTTCGGGGCGGGGAGCTGTTTTTT
- TRBJ2-7 TRBV5-1 14 - CASRPGVREAIQYF TGCGCCAGCAGACCTGGTGTCAGGGAGGCCATCCAGTACTTC
- TRBJ2-5 TRBV5-1 17 - CASSLGLIPDTQETQYF TGCGCCAGCAGCTTGGGTCTTATTCCCGACACCCAAGAGACCCAGTACTTC
- TRBJ2-1 TRBV5-1 15 TRBD1 CASSSEGQAYNEQFF TGCGCCAGCAGCTCGGAGGGACAGGCGTACAATGAGCAGTTCTTC
few TRBJ1-1 TRBV6-1 13 TRBD1 CASSGDRDTEAFF TGTGCCAGCAGCGGGGACAGGGACACTGAAGCTTTCTTT
- TRBJ1-2 TRBV6-6 14 TRBD1 CASSNGQGAGGYTF TGTGCCAGCAGTAATGGGCAGGGGGCGGGTGGCTACACCTTC
- TRBJ1-1 TRBV19 14 TRBD1 CASSTYRGLTEAFF TGTGCCAGTAGTACTTACAGGGGTTTGACTGAAGCTTTCTTT
- TRBJ2-5 TRBV27 13 TRBD1 CASSSGQGRTQYF TGTGCCAGCAGTTCCGGACAGGGGAGGACCCAGTACTTC
- TRBJ1-6 TRBV4-1 16 TRBD1 CASSPLGRTGNSPLHF TGCGCCAGCAGCCCCCTGGGGAGGACAGGGAATTCACCCCTCCACTTT
- TRBJ1-3 TRBV10-3 13 - CAISGTTGNTIYF TGTGCCATCAGCGGGACAACTGGAAACACCATATATTTT
- TRBJ2-3 TRBV5-4 17 TRBD1 CASSSSRDRGRTDTQYF TGTGCCAGCAGCTCGTCGAGGGACAGGGGTAGAACAGATACGCAGTATTTT
once TRBJ1-2 TRBV30 13 - CAWSVQKDYGYPF TGTGCCTGGAGTGTACAGAAGGACTATGGCTACCCCTTC
once TRBJ1-6 TRBV4-1 16 - CASSQEGTGGNSPLHF TGCGCCAGCAGCCAAGAGGGCACGGGGGGTAATTCACCCCTCCACTTT
- TRBJ2-7 TRBV7-9 14 TRBD1 CSSSSRTGNYEQYF TGTTCCAGCAGCTCCAGGACAGGAAACTACGAGCAGTACTTC
- TRBJ2-3 TRBV7-9 16 TRBD2 CASSPRGRATLDTQYF TGTGCCAGCAGCCCGCGCGGGAGGGCCACGTTAGATACGCAGTATTTT
few TRBJ2-1 TRBV29-1 14 - CSVERLAPYNEQFF TGCAGCGTTGAAAGGCTAGCGCCCTACAATGAGCAGTTCTTC
- TRBJ1-5 TRBV7-8 16 - CASSFDSEDSNQPQHF TGTGCCAGCAGCTTTGACAGTGAAGATAGCAATCAGCCCCAGCATTTT
few TRBJ2-1 TRBV7-9 14 TRBD2 CASSLAGGPMGQFF TGTGCCAGCAGCTTAGCGGGAGGGCCTATGGGGCAGTTCTTC
few TRBJ2-7 TRBV5-6 14 TRBD1 CASSSRQGAHEQYF TGTGCCAGCAGCTCCCGACAGGGGGCCCACGAGCAGTACTTC
- TRBJ2-1 TRBV27 14 - CASTDLQMGSEQFF TGTGCCAGCACCGACCTACAAATGGGCAGTGAGCAGTTCTTC